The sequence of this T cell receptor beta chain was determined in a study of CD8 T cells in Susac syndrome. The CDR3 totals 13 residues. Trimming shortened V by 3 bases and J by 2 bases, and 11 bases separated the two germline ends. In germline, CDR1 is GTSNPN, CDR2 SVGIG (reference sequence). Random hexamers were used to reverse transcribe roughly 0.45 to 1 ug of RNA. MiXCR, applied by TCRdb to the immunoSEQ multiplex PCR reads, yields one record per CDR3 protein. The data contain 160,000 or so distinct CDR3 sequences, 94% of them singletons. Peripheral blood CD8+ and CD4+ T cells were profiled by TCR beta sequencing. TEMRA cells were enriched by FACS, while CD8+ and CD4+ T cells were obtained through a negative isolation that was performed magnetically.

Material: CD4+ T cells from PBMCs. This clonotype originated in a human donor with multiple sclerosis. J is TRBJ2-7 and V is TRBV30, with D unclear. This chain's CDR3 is CAWRRGSAYEQYF. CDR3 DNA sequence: TGTGCCTGGAGACGAGGTTCTGCCTACGAGCAGTACTTC.